This is a list of T cell receptor beta chains from one sample in a study of cytomegalovirus exposure and HLA in healthy donors. Assay used: immunoSEQ multiplex PCR; TCRdb lists only in-frame clones, some missing. The sample carries approximately 140,000 clones, about 80% recorded once. Sequenced: PBMCs. The receptors shown here come from a boy between 2 and 15 years old in good health and CMV-seronegative. The CDR3 runs from the conserved cysteine through the conserved F or W. The order of the fields is V gene, D gene, J gene, clone size, CDR3 DNA, CDR3 protein. The D gene is left open where the match is weak. Some rows mark clone size as missing; the rest say once, few, many or name a class of expanded clone.

TRBV13	NA	TRBJ1-1	NA	TGTGCCAGCAGCTTAGGTAATATGAACACTGAAGCTTTCTTT	CASSLGNMNTEAFF
TRBV30	TRBD1	TRBJ2-2	medium-sized	TGTGCCGGCGGAGGGACAGGGGGCGCATGGCTGTTTTTT	CAGGGTGGAWLFF
TRBV7-6	TRBD1	TRBJ1-5	NA	TGTGCCAGCAGCTTAGGGGGGACAGCTAATCAGCCCCAGCATTTT	CASSLGGTANQPQHF
TRBV9	NA	TRBJ1-4	NA	TGTGCCAGCAGCGTATTCGACAGCGGGGGAAAACTGTTTTTT	CASSVFDSGGKLFF
TRBV27	TRBD1	TRBJ1-1	NA	TGTGCCAGCAGTGATGGACAGGCTCCCACTGAAGCTTTCTTT	CASSDGQAPTEAFF
TRBV5-8	TRBD1	TRBJ2-7	NA	TGTGCCAGCAGCTTCGACAGGGGATTAGACGAGCAGTACTTC	CASSFDRGLDEQYF
TRBV4-3	TRBD1	TRBJ2-2	NA	TGCGCCAGCAGCCAAGGGACAGGGTGGGCCACCGGGGAGCTGTTTTTT	CASSQGTGWATGELFF
TRBV5-5	NA	TRBJ1-3	NA	TGTGCCAGCAGCTTGCGTCCGGGGGTCTCTGGAAACACCATATATTTT	CASSLRPGVSGNTIYF
TRBV2	TRBD1	TRBJ1-4	NA	TGTGCCAGCACCGCGACAGGGCAGGTTTCTAATGAAAAACTGTTTTTT	CASTATGQVSNEKLFF
TRBV30	NA	TRBJ2-3	NA	TGTGCCTGGAGTGGGACTCAAGATACGCAGTATTTT	CAWSGTQDTQYF
TRBV7-9	NA	TRBJ2-7	NA	TGTGCCAGCAGCCCGAAACGAGACTGGCGGCGGATCTACGAGCAGTACTTC	CASSPKRDWRRIYEQYF
TRBV13	NA	TRBJ1-1	NA	TGTGCCAGCAGCTCAGACAGGAGGCCCACTGAAGCTTTCTTT	CASSSDRRPTEAFF
TRBV7-2	NA	TRBJ1-1	once	TGTGCCAGCAGCTTAGGGGGGCGCGGGACTGAAGCTTTCTTT	CASSLGGRGTEAFF
TRBV7-9	TRBD1	TRBJ2-3	NA	TGTGCCAGCAGCTTCCCTACCCAGGGGGCTCTGGGGACAGATACGCAGTATTTT	CASSFPTQGALGTDTQYF
TRBV4-1	NA	TRBJ1-2	NA	TGCGCCAGCAGCCAGGACAGACTTTATGGCTACACCTTC	CASSQDRLYGYTF
TRBV6-1	NA	TRBJ2-2	NA	TGTGCCAGCAGTGGGGGGGAGGCCGGGGAGCTGTTTTTT	CASSGGEAGELFF
TRBV9	NA	TRBJ2-7	NA	TGTGCCAGCAGCGTTAACGGGGGAAAGGACGAGCAGTACTTC	CASSVNGGKDEQYF
TRBV7-2	TRBD1	TRBJ2-5	NA	TGTGCCAGCAGCGTGACAGGGCCGGTAGGGACCCAGTACTTC	CASSVTGPVGTQYF
TRBV28	NA	TRBJ1-3	NA	TGTGCCAGCAGTTTACCGGACAGACACTCTGGAAACACCATATATTTT	CASSLPDRHSGNTIYF
TRBV7-2	NA	TRBJ1-2	NA	TGTGCCAGCAGCGGAGACAGATCCCGGGGACTTGGCTACACCTTC	CASSGDRSRGLGYTF
TRBV15	NA	TRBJ2-1	NA	TGTGCCACCAGCAGAGACGGGGAGACCTACAATGAGCAGTTCTTC	CATSRDGETYNEQFF
TRBV19	TRBD1	TRBJ2-3	NA	TGTGCCAGTAATTCCGGGACAGCACACACAGATACGCAGTATTTT	CASNSGTAHTDTQYF
TRBV4-2	NA	TRBJ2-3	NA	TGTGCCAGCAGCCAAGCCCGAGGGGGAGGGCCGTCGGATACGCAGTATTTT	CASSQARGGGPSDTQYF
TRBV19	NA	TRBJ1-1	NA	TGTGCCAGTAGTATAGATCACGGGGAACAGAACACTGAAGCTTTCTTT	CASSIDHGEQNTEAFF
TRBV30	TRBD1	TRBJ1-6	NA	TGTGCCTGGAGTGTAGGGGTCCGGACAGGGCGAAATTCACCCCTCCACTTT	CAWSVGVRTGRNSPLHF
TRBV5-8	NA	TRBJ2-2	few	TGTGCCAGCAGCTTGACACTAGATGGCACCGGGGAGCTGTTTTTT	CASSLTLDGTGELFF